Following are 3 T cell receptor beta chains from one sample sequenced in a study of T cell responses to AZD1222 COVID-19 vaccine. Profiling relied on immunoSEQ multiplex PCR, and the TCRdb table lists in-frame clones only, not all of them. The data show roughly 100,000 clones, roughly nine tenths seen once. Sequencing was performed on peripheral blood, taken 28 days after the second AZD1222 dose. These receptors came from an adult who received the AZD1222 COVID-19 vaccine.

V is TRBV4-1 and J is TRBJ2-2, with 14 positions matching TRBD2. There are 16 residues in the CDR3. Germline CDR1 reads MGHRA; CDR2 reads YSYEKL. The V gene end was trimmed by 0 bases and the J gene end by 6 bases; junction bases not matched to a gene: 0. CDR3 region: CASSQEGLAGAGELFF. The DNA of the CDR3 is TGCGCCAGCAGCCAAGAGGGACTAGCGGGAGCCGGGGAGCTGTTTTTT.

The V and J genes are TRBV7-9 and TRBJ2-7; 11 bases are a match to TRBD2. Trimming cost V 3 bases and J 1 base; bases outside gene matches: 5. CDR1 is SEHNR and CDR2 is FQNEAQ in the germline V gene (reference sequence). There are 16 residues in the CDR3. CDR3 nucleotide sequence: TGTGCCAGCAGCTTCGCTACTAGCGGGAGATCCTACGAGCAGTACTTC. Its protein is CASSFATSGRSYEQYF.

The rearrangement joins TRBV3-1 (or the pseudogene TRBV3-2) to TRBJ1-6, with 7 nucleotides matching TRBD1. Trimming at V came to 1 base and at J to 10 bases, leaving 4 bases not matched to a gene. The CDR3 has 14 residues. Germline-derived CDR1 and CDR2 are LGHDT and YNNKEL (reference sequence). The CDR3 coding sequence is TGTGCCAGCAGCCAAGTAGGGGGCAGCTCACCCCTCCACTTT. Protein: CASSQVGGSSPLHF.